Shown below are 30 T cell receptor beta chains from a single sample sequenced in a study of OX40 agonist ivuxolimab in advanced cancers. Data came from immunoSEQ multiplex PCR; TCRdb stores just in-frame clones and leaves some out. Of about 69,000 clones in the sample, 80% to 90% were seen once. The material sequenced was CD4+ or CD8+ T cells sorted from blood, taken in a trial of the OX40 agonist ivuxolimab. These receptors all come from an adult with an advanced solid tumor such as melanoma, head and neck, liver or kidney cancer.

This chain connects TRBV19 to TRBJ2-3; TRBD2 is a possible D gene (6 bases). Germline CDR1 is LNHDA and CDR2 is SQIVND (reference sequence). V dropped 3 bases and J dropped 0 bases, with 13 bases sitting between them. CDR3 length: 16 residues. Here the CDR3 DNA reads TGTGCCAGTAGTATGCTAGCGATAGATAGCACAGATACGCAGTATTTT. This codes for CASSMLAIDSTDTQYF.

The genes are TRBV19 and TRBJ1-6; perhaps TRBD1 as D (5 bases). This CDR3 is 15 amino acids long. Germline V gives CDR1 LNHDA, CDR2 SQIVND (reference sequence). The V end was cut by 5 bases, the J end by 9 bases, with 17 bases between. The DNA for the CDR3 is TGTGCCAGTAGTCAAAGGAACAGGCCTTTTTCACCCCTCCACTTT. It codes for CASSQRNRPFSPLHF.

The genes are TRBV27 and TRBJ1-1, with 9 bases identical to TRBD1. CDR3 size: 14 residues. Looked up from germline, CDR1 is MNHEY and CDR2 is SMNVEV (reference sequence). Unmatched junction bases numbered 5, after V lost 6 bases and J lost 3 bases. CDR3 sequence reads: CASSQDRGYTEAFF. In DNA, the CDR3 is TGTGCCAGCAGCCAGGACAGGGGATACACTGAAGCTTTCTTT.

This chain links TRBV27 with TRBJ1-1; 8 bases agree with TRBD1. J gave up 3 bases and V 7 bases, and 10 bases lay outside the gene matches. Per the germline V gene, CDR1 is MNHEY and CDR2 is SMNVEV (reference sequence). This CDR3 is 15 amino acids long. The CDR3 bases are TGTGCCAGCAAACCGAGTCCAGGGGGCTACACTGAAGCTTTCTTT. Its protein product is CASKPSPGGYTEAFF.

The chain uses TRBV27 and TRBJ1-5; D ambiguous. The CDR3 is 15 amino acids. Germline V gives CDR1 MNHEY, CDR2 SMNVEV (reference sequence). The V and J ends lost 1 base and 6 bases respectively, with 13 bases between them. CDR3 amino acids: CASSLYAGVGQPQHF. CDR3 in DNA: TGTGCCAGCAGTTTATACGCTGGGGTCGGTCAGCCCCAGCATTTT.

The chain carries TRBV29-1 and TRBJ2-7, with D perhaps TRBD1 or TRBD2 (6 bases each). This CDR3 contains 13 residues. The V end lost 5 bases, the J end lost 0 bases, and 11 bases lay between the germline ends. Germline CDR1 and CDR2: SQVTM and ANQGSEA. Here the CDR3 reads CSVRGGGSYEQYF. CDR3 bases: TGCAGCGTTCGAGGAGGGGGCTCCTACGAGCAGTACTTC.

The chain has TRBV6-6 and TRBJ2-6; TRBD1 might be the D (5 bases). Trimming left V 6 bases short and J 2 bases short, with 8 bases between. Germline V CDR1 and CDR2: MNHNY, SVGAGI (reference sequence). The CDR3 runs 14 residues. Here the CDR3 reads CASSQGAGANVLTF. Here the CDR3 DNA reads TGTGCCAGCAGCCAGGGTGCTGGGGCCAACGTCCTGACTTTC.

The rearrangement uses TRBV30 and TRBJ1-5, with TRBD1 matching 12 bases. V was pared by 5 bases and J by 5 bases, with 4 bases of the junction left unmatched. Germline assignment: CDR1 GTSNPN and CDR2 SVGIG (reference sequence). The CDR3 spans 14 residues. This CDR3 is CAWGTGGEYQPQHF. CDR3 DNA sequence: TGTGCCTGGGGGACAGGGGGCGAGTATCAGCCCCAGCATTTT.

This clone was counted once. The rearrangement uses TRBV7-9 and TRBJ1-4; 9 nucleotides line up with TRBD1. Germline trimming cut 3 bases from V and 5 bases from J; bases unmatched to any gene: 4. The CDR3 loop spans 15 amino acids. In germline, CDR1 is SEHNR, CDR2 FQNEAQ (reference sequence). In DNA form, the CDR3 reads TGTGCCAGCAGCTTGATGACAGGGGGAAATGAAAAACTGTTTTTT. As protein: CASSLMTGGNEKLFF.

The rearrangement joins TRBV28 to TRBJ1-6; D call uncertain. Trimming pared 4 bases from V and 11 bases from J, leaving 6 bases between. CDR1 and CDR2 from the germline V gene are MDHEN and SYDVKM. There are 11 residues in the CDR3. The CDR3 nucleotides read TGTGCCAGCAGTTCCGTGCCACCCCTCCACTTT. It specifies CASSSVPPLHF.

The chain combines TRBV21-1 with TRBJ2-7; the table's D call, TRBD2, was not checked against the DNA. TRBV21-1 is annotated as a pseudogene. CDR3 length: 13 residues. CDR3 sequence (DNA): TGTGCCAGCAGCTTTAGGGGACTAGACGAGCAGTACTTC. This translates into CASSFRGLDEQYF.

The gene calls are TRBV4-1 and TRBJ2-4; 7 bases are a match to TRBD2. CDR1 is MGHRA, CDR2 YSYEKL, per germline. Trimming took 1 base from V and 8 from J; bases not matched to a gene: 11. CDR3 length: 16 residues. Here the CDR3 reads CASSQGGTGGLDIQYF. The CDR3 DNA follows: TGCGCCAGCAGCCAAGGGGGCACGGGGGGACTGGACATTCAGTACTTC.

The chain has TRBV27 and TRBJ1-1; D call uncertain. Germline V CDR1 and CDR2: MNHEY, SMNVEV (reference sequence). This CDR3 contains 14 residues. With 3 bases removed from V and 1 base from J, the gap between germline ends came to 9 bases. CDR3 DNA sequence: TGTGCCAGCAGTTTGGCTTTGACGAACACTGAAGCTTTCTTT. As protein: CASSLALTNTEAFF.

A single count supports this clone. The genes are TRBV7-3 and TRBJ2-7; 9 bases are shared with TRBD1. CDR1 and CDR2 (germline): SGHTA, FQGTGA. V was pared by 5 bases and J by 5 bases, with 4 bases of the junction left unmatched. The CDR3 is 13 amino acids. CDR3 residues: CASSLDRGNEQYF. DNA for the CDR3: TGTGCCAGCAGCCTTGACAGGGGGAACGAGCAGTACTTC.

CDR3 bases: TGTGCCAGCGGGTACGGAGGCTCCTACAATGAGCAGTTCTTC. As protein: CASGYGGSYNEQFF. This rearrangement joins TRBV6-5 to TRBJ2-1; TRBD2 is a possible D gene (5 bases). The CDR3 consists of 14 residues. With 8 bases removed from V and 0 bases from J, the gap between germline ends came to 11 bases. Germline loops: CDR1 MNHEY, CDR2 SVGAGI.

This clone was recorded only once. The CDR3 nucleotides read TGCGCCAGCAGCCAAGAAAGCGGGCAGATCTTTCGGAGAGGCTACACCTTC. Translation: CASSQESGQIFRRGYTF. The chain carries TRBV4-3 and TRBJ1-2; D is unclear. This CDR3 has 17 residues. CDR1 is LGHNA, CDR2 YSLEER, per germline. The V and J ends lost 0 bases and 8 bases respectively, with 22 bases between them.

V and J are TRBV7-6 and TRBJ2-1; tentatively, D is TRBD1 (5 bases). This CDR3 is built from 15 residues. The V and J ends lost 4 bases and 6 bases respectively, with 16 bases between them. CDR1 and CDR2 from the germline V gene are SGHVS and FNYEAQ. DNA of the CDR3: TGTGCCAGCAGCTCCAGGGTTAATGGTCCCAATGAGCAGTTCTTC. Translating gives CASSSRVNGPNEQFF.

The rearrangement links TRBV19 to TRBJ1-5; 10 bases match TRBD1. Germline V gene sequence: CDR1 LNHDA, CDR2 SQIVND (reference sequence). CDR3 length equals 16 residues. V was clipped by 5 bases and J by 3 bases; unmatched bases: 7. The chain's CDR3 is CASSPGTGVTNQPQHF. CDR3 DNA: TGTGCCAGTAGTCCAGGGACAGGGGTGACCAATCAGCCCCAGCATTTT.

This clone appeared a single time. The chain is built from TRBV7-9 and TRBJ2-1; 8 bases align to TRBD1. V was clipped by 1 base and J by 6 bases; unmatched bases: 2. The CDR3 totals 14 residues. Germline V gene sequence: CDR1 SEHNR, CDR2 FQNEAQ (reference sequence). In DNA, the CDR3 is TGTGCCAGCAGCTTAGAGGACAGGGCCAATGAGCAGTTCTTC. Translation gives CASSLEDRANEQFF.

The chain employs TRBV29-1 and TRBJ2-1, with D possibly being TRBD2 (6 bases). This CDR3 has 16 residues. Looked up from germline, CDR1 is SQVTM and CDR2 is ANQGSEA. V lost 2 bases to trimming and J lost 1 base, with 15 bases between them. CDR3 nucleotide sequence: TGCAGCGTTGAAAAGGCGAGCGGGTCATCCTACAATGAGCAGTTCTTC. Protein sequence: CSVEKASGSSYNEQFF.

This rearrangement joins TRBV6-6 to TRBJ1-5; maybe TRBD1 (5 bases). The CDR3 extends over 15 amino acids. The V end was cut by 0 bases, the J end by 4 bases, with 10 bases between. The V gene's germline CDR1 is MNHNY and CDR2 SVGAGI (reference sequence). The CDR3 nucleotides are TGTGCCAGCAGTTACTCCGGACAAGGGAATCAGCCCCAGCATTTT. It yields the protein CASSYSGQGNQPQHF.

The chain uses TRBV4-3 and TRBJ2-5, with 14 bases matching TRBD2. Germline V gives CDR1 LGHNA, CDR2 YSLEER. The CDR3 is made up of 17 amino acids. Trimming removed 0 bases from V and 5 bases from J; junction bases left unmatched: 5. CDR3 sequence reads: CASSQDRLAGGQETQYF. CDR3 coding DNA: TGCGCCAGCAGCCAAGATAGACTAGCGGGGGGGCAGGAGACCCAGTACTTC.

V usage is TRBV27 and J usage is TRBJ1-5; D is ambiguous. Germline CDR1 and CDR2: MNHEY and SMNVEV (reference sequence). The CDR3 loop spans 13 amino acids. The V end lost 9 bases, the J end lost 0 bases, and 9 bases lay between the germline ends. The CDR3 DNA sequence: TGTGCCAGTTCCCCCAATAGCAATCAGCCCCAGCATTTT. Translating it yields CASSPNSNQPQHF.

This clone was seen only once. A read error may produce the germline difference seen at one junction end. V gene TRBV7-9 combines with J gene TRBJ2-7, with D unclear. The germline CDR1 and CDR2 sequences are SEHNR and FQNEAQ (reference sequence). The CDR3 runs to 13 residues. The CDR3 coding sequence is TGTGCTAGCAGCTTAGGGAACCACTACGAGCAGTACTTC. Its translation: CASSLGNHYEQYF.

The chain is built from TRBV5-5 and TRBJ1-4; tentatively, D is TRBD1 (5 bases). Deletions cut 0 bases from V and 0 bases from J, with 9 bases between. This CDR3 comprises 16 residues. The germline gives CDR1 SGHKS, CDR2 YYEKEE (reference sequence). DNA for the CDR3: TGTGCCAGCAGCTTGGGGACAACTCCAACTAATGAAAAACTGTTTTTT. It encodes CASSLGTTPTNEKLFF.

The V and J genes are TRBV25-1 and TRBJ2-7; no definite D call. CDR1 and CDR2 (germline): MGHDK, SYGVNS. Trimming took off 5 bases at V and 0 bases at J, with 5 bases between the two ends. The CDR3 is 12 amino acids. CDR3: CASSHDSYEQYF. The CDR3, as DNA: TGTGCCAGCAGTCACGACTCCTACGAGCAGTACTTC.

The gene calls are TRBV7-6 and TRBJ2-3; 8 bases align to TRBD2. Trimming took 3 bases from V and 2 from J; bases not matched to a gene: 7. Germline CDR1 SGHVS, CDR2 FNYEAQ. The CDR3 covers 16 residues. CDR3 residues: CASSFTAGVPTDTQYF. CDR3 in DNA: TGTGCCAGCAGCTTTACAGCGGGAGTACCCACAGATACGCAGTATTTT.

This chain connects TRBV7-6 to TRBJ2-7; D remains unclear. The germline V and J ends were trimmed by 2 bases and 0 bases, with 11 bases remaining between them. The V gene's germline CDR1 is SGHVS and CDR2 FNYEAQ. The CDR3 runs 15 residues. The DNA of the CDR3 is TGTGCCAGCAGCTTATTCCCTGGAGACTCCTACGAGCAGTACTTC. Amino acids: CASSLFPGDSYEQYF.

J is TRBJ2-1 and V is TRBV7-9, with TRBD2 matching 10 bases. This CDR3 region has 17 residues. The J segment lost 5 bases and the V segment lost 4 bases, leaving 11 bases of the junction unmatched. The V gene's germline CDR1 is SEHNR and CDR2 FQNEAQ (reference sequence). The CDR3 sequence is CASSSYIGLAGDNEQFF. Written as DNA, the CDR3 is TGTGCCAGCAGCTCGTATATCGGGCTAGCGGGAGACAATGAGCAGTTCTTC.

This rearrangement joins TRBV11-1 to TRBJ1-1, with D perhaps matching TRBD1 (5 bases). The CDR3 contains 16 residues. Trimming removed 5 bases from V and 0 bases from J, with 16 bases in between. CDR1 SGHAT and CDR2 FQDESV come from the germline V gene (reference sequence). This CDR3 reads CASSPGISNMNTEAFF. The CDR3, as DNA: TGTGCCAGCAGCCCAGGGATCAGCAATATGAACACTGAAGCTTTCTTT.